The clone carrying this T cell receptor (beta chain) has a handful of counts. Its antigen is as yet unknown. The treatment denotes: oral pan-JAK inhibitor, 5-10 mg twice daily. These data belong to a study of CD8+ T cells in alopecia areata. As for the study in general: The percentage of affected scalp area served as the score of severity for treated patients. General study findings and limits: Compared with normal scalp, lesional scalp had higher clonality and more expanded CD8+ clones. There was only one nonresponder, so it was unclear how baseline CD8+ expansion relates to response.

Extracted from the samples, RNA was reverse transcribed into cDNA to serve as the sequencing template. Assay used: immunoSEQ multiplex PCR; TCRdb lists only in-frame clones, some missing. The profile shows about 260,000 clones, 45% to 70% of them singletons. V shed 5 bases and J 5 bases; nucleotides not matched to a gene: 1. Germline CDR1 is ENHRY and CDR2 is SYGVKD. The CDR3 has 14 amino acids. The genes are TRBV10-3 and TRBJ2-3; TRBD2 agrees at 13 bases. The source is a human donor with alopecia areata. This material consisted of CD4+ T cells sorted from blood, taken at approximately week 51, from a patient treated with tofacitinib. In nucleotides, the CDR3 is TGTGCCATCAGTTGGACTAGCGGGGGAGATACGCAGTATTTT. Translating it yields CAISWTSGGDTQYF.